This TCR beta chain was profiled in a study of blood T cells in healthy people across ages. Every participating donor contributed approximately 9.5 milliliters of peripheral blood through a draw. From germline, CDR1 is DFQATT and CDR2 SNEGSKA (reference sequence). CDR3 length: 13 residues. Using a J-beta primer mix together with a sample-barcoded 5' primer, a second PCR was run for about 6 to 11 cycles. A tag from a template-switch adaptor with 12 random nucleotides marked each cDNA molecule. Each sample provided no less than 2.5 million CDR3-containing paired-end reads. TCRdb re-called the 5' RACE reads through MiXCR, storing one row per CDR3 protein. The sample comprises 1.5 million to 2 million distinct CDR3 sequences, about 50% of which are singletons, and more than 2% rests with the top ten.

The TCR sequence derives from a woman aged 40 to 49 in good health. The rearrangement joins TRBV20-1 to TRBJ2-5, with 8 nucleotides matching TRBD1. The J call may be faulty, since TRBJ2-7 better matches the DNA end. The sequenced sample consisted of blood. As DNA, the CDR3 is TGCAGTGCTAGGGACAGGGTGAACGCCGAGCAGTACTTC. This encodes CSARDRVNAEQYF.